This TCR beta chain was observed in a study of shared clonotypes between healthy human individuals. As for this clone: The antigen is undetermined.

It was across several immunoSEQ plates that each subset's genomic DNA was evenly split. Spread over ten immunoSEQ deep assay plates, unsorted PBMC DNA underwent sequencing. Produced via immunoSEQ multiplex PCR; TCRdb's table is partial and in-frame only. Of around 480,000 clones listed, nearly 80% were seen once; the top ten hold 12%. Points from the study as a whole: It was expected that sequencing depth would affect clonotype sharing among donors.

The study drew all its donors from Caucasian adults living in Nashville, Tennessee. The specimen sequenced was PBMCs. The clonotype originates from a woman in her forties in good health. Some clones in this sample may be carry-over from other donors' samples.

The CDR3 DNA reads as TGTGCCAGCAGCTTAGAGGTTACTCTAGCCAAAAACATTCAGTACTTC. Protein sequence: CASSLEVTLAKNIQYF. The chain couples TRBV7-2 to TRBJ2-4; the D is unclear. Germline V gene data show CDR1 as SGHTA and CDR2 as FQGNSA. CDR3 length: 16 residues. The V and J ends lost 1 base and 0 bases respectively, with 10 bases between them.